This TCR beta chain appears in the sequencing data of a study of persistence of HIV-infected CD4 T cells. Germline assignment: CDR1 MGHRA and CDR2 YSYEKL. This CDR3 is 16 amino acids long. V was clipped by 0 bases and J by 1 base, with 9 bases between them. This was the immunoSEQ version 4 assay in survey mode. Profiled with immunoSEQ multiplex PCR; TCRdb holds only in-frame clones, not every one. This table holds about 51,000 clones, more than 80% found once. Worth noting for this clone: The antigen remains unidentified.

Nonspecific anti-CD3/anti-CD28 bead stimulation represents the broad CD4+ T cell repertoire. Sorting selected CD4+ T cells upregulating both CD40 ligand and CD69. CD4+ T cell counts exceeded 400 cells/uL; CMV serology was positive. The TCR sequence derives from an adult woman with HIV who was CMV-seropositive. Here the sequenced sample was CD4+ T cells sorted from PBMCs after roughly 18-hour stimulation, taken from a patient who received antiretroviral therapy. This chain joins TRBV4-1 and TRBJ2-2; TRBD1 might be the D (6 bases). CDR3 bases: TGCGCCAGCAGCCAAGATCCGGGACAGAACACCGGGGAGCTGTTTTTT. This encodes CASSQDPGQNTGELFF.